This T cell receptor beta chain was sequenced during a study of cytomegalovirus exposure and HLA in healthy donors. Germline CDR1 is MNHEY and CDR2 is SMNVEV (reference sequence). This CDR3 has 14 residues. Trimming took 4 bases from V and 5 from J; bases not matched to a gene: 6. This clone came up a few times. The PCR used 60 Vbeta and 13 Jbeta primers. The assay was immunoSEQ multiplex PCR, and TCRdb's table has in-frame clones only and misses some. The repertoire holds some 150,000 clones, around two thirds seen once, with 2% to 2.5% in the top ten. The source material was PBMCs. This sequence joins TRBV27 and TRBJ2-3, with 7 positions matching TRBD2. The TCR was taken from a middle-aged woman in good health and CMV-seronegative. The CDR3: CASSSDWGGDTQYF. CDR3 DNA: TGTGCCAGCAGTTCCGACTGGGGGGGAGATACGCAGTATTTT.